This T cell receptor (beta chain) was observed in a study of T cell responses to AZD1222 COVID-19 vaccine (dated by TCRdb to the early 2020s). For the wider study: TCR sequencing was performed for 230 to 250 trial participants, of whom around 200 were given two doses of AZD1222 and about 25 were given two doses of MenACWY control vaccine. Trial participants were enrolled into age subgroups of 18-55, 56-69 and 70-plus years, which contained around 150, 28 and 57 TCR-sequenced participants, respectively. General conclusions and limits of the study: A significant rise in spike-specific TCR breadth and depth was observed after two AZD1222 doses relative to day 0 and relative to MenACWY recipients. Because no day 14 peak-response samples were available, repertoires were characterized only after the peak T cell response. Most participants were white British and females outnumbered males, and the authors suggested that clonal diversity may have been underestimated. Only a handful of AZD1222 recipients were SARS-CoV-2 seropositive at baseline, limiting conclusions about previously exposed vaccinees. Nearly half of unique spike-specific TCRs reportedly recognized epitopes outside regions mutated in the B.1.351 and B.1.1.7 variants. The whole spike protein was spanned by vaccine-associated CD4 TCRs, and dominant responses were seen in regions 160-218 and 743-854. In the small 56-69-year group, the increase in depth fell short of significance, most likely because of low power.

This clone showed up just a few times. The antigen it recognizes is unknown. It has no much larger one-base neighbor in the sample; base qualities were not kept. The junction shows trimming of 2 bases on V and 1 base on J, and the gene matches do not reach 7 bases of it. Per the germline V gene, MNHEY is the CDR1 and SVGEGT is the CDR2. Including cysteine and phenylalanine, the CDR3 has 16 amino acids. CDR3 DNA only is kept here, 48 bases in frame from base 1. The time point label for this specimen denotes: about 28 days (+/-7) after the second vaccine dose. AZD1222 recipients with second doses at about 4 weeks or about 12 weeks were pooled, because spike-specific TCR depth and breadth did not differ between schedules. The vaccinee samples were drawn from two UK trials, COV001 and COV002, one of which was a single-blind randomized controlled phase 2/3 trial testing AZD1222 (ChAdOx1 nCoV-19) in healthy adults. For TCRbeta chain sequencing, PBMC samples from trial participants were taken at day 0 and at day 28 after the second dose.

The CDR3 regions of human TCRbeta chains were analyzed by immunosequencing. The original pipeline was this. TCRs in the repertoires were matched against a reference library of SARS-CoV-2-specific TCRs that had been generated with the MIRA antigen-specificity platform. Breadth was defined as the fraction of unique TCRs that were SARS-CoV-2-associated. Depth was defined as the fraction of total T cells that were SARS-CoV-2-associated. Using the MIRA data, each spike-specific TCR was mapped to the spike region that the TCR reacts to and placed in a CD4 or CD8 class. Log10-transformed breadth and depth values were compared by one-way ANOVA with Sidak's multiple comparisons tests. The immuneACCESS repertoire file appears here via TCRdb, limited to in-frame rearrangements. These files lack a portion of the clones; in checked studies, under half of the deficit traces to unresolved V genes, and the cause of the others is not known. That table supplies the V and J calls and clone size; D and trimming were determined from the DNA. This sample is represented by roughly 150,000 clones; roughly 89% of them were singletons. The ten largest clones add up to less than 1.3% of the sample.

The chain links TRBV6-2 or TRBV6-3 with TRBJ2-7; the junction holds 8 bases that match TRBD1. The source of this sequence is an adult who received the AZD1222 COVID-19 vaccine. The sequencing here drew on peripheral blood, taken 28 days after the second AZD1222 dose. The sequence in DNA is TGTGCCAGCAGTTACGGGGGACAGGAACTTTCCTACGAGCAGTACTTC. This gives the protein CASSYGGQELSYEQYF.